These 32 T cell receptor beta chains were sequenced from one sample in a study of Graves' ophthalmopathy and Graves' hyperthyroidism. Amplified material comprised TCR beta CDR3 regions derived from RNA transcripts. In the first round, RT-PCR was carried out with HTBI primers, and a multiplex PCR formed the second round. MiXCR, applied by TCRdb to the multiplex PCR reads, yields one record per CDR3 protein. This table has around 340,000 distinct CDR3 sequences, around a sixth appearing once. Source material: peripheral blood. The receptors here all came from an adult man with Graves' ophthalmopathy.

In its sample, this clonotype was seen many times. The chain employs TRBV6-2 or TRBV6-3 and TRBJ1-6; D is unresolved. The CDR3 contains 11 residues. The germline gives CDR1 MNHEY, CDR2 SVGEGT. V was shortened by 6 bases and J by 7 bases, with 4 bases between the two germline ends. This CDR3 reads CASRKNSPLHF. CDR3 nucleotide sequence: TGTGCCAGCAGAAAGAATTCACCCCTCCACTTT.

In its sample, this clonotype was seen many times. The V call is TRBV4-1, the J call TRBJ2-7, with TRBD1 as a possible D gene (6 bases). CDR3 size: 17 residues. Germline CDR1 and CDR2: MGHRA and YSYEKL. With 1 base removed from V and 0 bases from J, the gap between germline ends came to 16 bases. The CDR3 spells CASSQGPGHVNSYEQYF. For the CDR3, the DNA is TGCGCCAGCAGCCAAGGCCCGGGACATGTAAACTCCTACGAGCAGTACTTC.

The chain employs TRBV6-1 and TRBJ2-7; no clear D gene. There are 15 residues in the CDR3. V lost 7 bases and J 0 bases, leaving 16 bases between the germline ends. Germline assignment: CDR1 MNHNS and CDR2 SASEGT. CDR3 sequence: CASTLGYKGSYEQYF. The CDR3 region has the DNA TGTGCCAGCACCCTAGGGTATAAGGGCTCCTACGAGCAGTACTTC.

This clonotype was detected many times. CDR3 nucleotides: TGTGCCAGCAGTTACCGTGTTTTTAGCGAAGTCGGGAATTCACCCCTCCACTTT. Protein sequence: CASSYRVFSEVGNSPLHF. V is TRBV6-5 and J is TRBJ1-6, with no clear D. Trimming left V 2 bases short and J 7 bases short, with 21 bases between. CDR3 size: 18 residues. In germline, CDR1 is MNHEY, CDR2 SVGAGI.

The chain joins TRBV12-3 or TRBV12-4 to TRBJ2-7; 7 nucleotides match TRBD1. V lost 3 bases, J lost 5 bases, and 7 bases stayed unmatched. The CDR3 spans 14 residues. The CDR3, as DNA: TGTGCCAGCAGTTTGGGTGACAGGGAGCACGAGCAGTACTTC. Its protein product is CASSLGDREHEQYF.

This clonotype was seen repeatedly, ten times or more. The rearrangement joins TRBV6-5 to TRBJ2-5, with D perhaps TRBD2 (5 bases). CDR1 is MNHEY, CDR2 SVGAGI, per germline. There are 14 residues in the CDR3. Trimming cost V 0 bases and J 5 bases, with 10 bases left between them. The chain's CDR3 is CASSYSNVAETQYF. CDR3 nucleotides: TGTGCCAGCAGTTACTCGAATGTAGCGGAGACCCAGTACTTC.

This clonotype was counted at least ten times. This chain links TRBV2 with TRBJ2-7; a weak D match, TRBD2 (5 bases). CDR1 is SNHLY and CDR2 is FYNNEI in the germline V gene. V was clipped by 2 bases and J by 9 bases, with 11 bases between them. The CDR3 spans 12 residues. CDR3 loop: CASSETGSWQYF. DNA of the CDR3: TGTGCCAGCAGTGAAACGGGGAGTTGGCAGTACTTC. The full variable domain, rest sourced from reference TRBV2 and TRBJ2-7, is EPEVTQTPSHQVTQMGQEVILRCVPISNHLYFYWYRQILGQKVEFLVSFYNNEISEKSEIFDDQFSVERPDGSNFTLKIRSTKLEDSAMYFCASSETGSWQYFGPGTRLTVT.

The CDR3 DNA reads TGTGCCAGCAGTGAAGCCCTAGTCTACGAGCAGTACTTC. Amino acids: CASSEALVYEQYF. This chain connects TRBV6-1 to TRBJ2-5; D ambiguous. The DNA matches TRBJ2-7 better at its end, which makes the J call doubtful. Germline values: CDR1 MNHNS, CDR2 SASEGT. CDR3 length: 13 residues.

This clonotype was observed many times. CDR3 coding DNA: TGTGCCAGCAGCTTCGGGGGCGGGAGAGAGGAGACCCAGTACTTC. Amino acid sequence: CASSFGGGREETQYF. The chain combines TRBV7-6 with TRBJ2-5, with D possibly being TRBD2 (7 bases). Germline values: CDR1 SGHVS, CDR2 FNYEAQ. Deletions cut 3 bases from V and 5 bases from J, with 16 bases between. The CDR3 spans 15 residues. The variable domain in full, completed from reference TRBV7-6 and TRBJ2-5, reads GAGVSQSPRYKVTKRGQDVALRCDPISGHVSLYWYRQALGQGPEFLTYFNYEAQQDKSGLPNDRFSAERPEGSISTLTIQRTEQRDSAMYRCASSFGGGREETQYFGPGTRLLVL.

This clonotype was found many times. This chain links TRBV6-1 with TRBJ1-6; D is unclear. Germline V lookup: CDR1 MNHNS, CDR2 SASEGT. V lost 2 bases and J 6 bases, leaving 17 bases between the germline ends. The CDR3 totals 17 residues. For the CDR3, the DNA is TGTGCCAGCAGTGAACCCCCGTGGACCAGCCTTAATTCACCCCTCCACTTT. Protein: CASSEPPWTSLNSPLHF.

This chain joins TRBV28 and TRBJ2-7, with 8 bases matching TRBD2. Germline CDR1 is MDHEN and CDR2 is SYDVKM. The V gene end was trimmed by 6 bases and the J gene end by 0 bases; junction bases not matched to a gene: 10. The CDR3 is 16 amino acids. The DNA for the CDR3 is TGTGCCAGCAGACCTCCGGGGGGGGGCTACTCCTACGAGCAGTACTTC. The encoded protein is CASRPPGGGYSYEQYF.

This clonotype was counted at least ten times. Here the CDR3 DNA reads TGTGCCAGCAGTTACTCGCGGGATTCGGAGACCCAGTACTTC. Its protein product is CASSYSRDSETQYF. The chain has TRBV6-2 or TRBV6-3 and TRBJ2-5, with a possible D match to TRBD2 (6 bases). Germline CDR1 MNHEY, CDR2 SVGEGT. V lost 0 bases and J 5 bases, leaving 10 bases between the germline ends. The CDR3 has 14 amino acids.

This clonotype was seen a few times. This chain uses TRBV30 with TRBJ2-2; TRBD1 matches 7 bases. Trimming cost V 0 bases and J 3 bases; bases outside gene matches: 1. The CDR3 has 14 residues. Germline loops: CDR1 GTSNPN, CDR2 SVGIG (reference sequence). As DNA, the CDR3 is TGTGCCTGGAGTGTGGGACAGTACACCGGGGAGCTGTTTTTT. Protein sequence: CAWSVGQYTGELFF.

The chain is built from TRBV4-1 and TRBJ2-7; 13 positions agree with TRBD2. The CDR3 covers 18 residues. V was pared by 0 bases and J by 3 bases, with 8 bases of the junction left unmatched. CDR1 is MGHRA and CDR2 is YSYEKL in the germline V gene. The CDR3 nucleotides are TGCGCCAGCAGCCAAGAGGGACTAGCGGGACTTTCGTACTACGAGCAGTACTTC. Translating it yields CASSQEGLAGLSYYEQYF.

This clonotype was seen at least ten times. The V call is TRBV27, the J call TRBJ2-7, with a weak D call TRBD2 (6 bases). V was pared by 4 bases and J by 7 bases, with 17 bases between. There are 14 residues in the CDR3. The germline V gene has CDR1 MNHEY and CDR2 SMNVEV (reference sequence). CDR3 region: CASSYGGLLGEQYF. Written as DNA, the CDR3 is TGTGCCAGCAGTTATGGGGGACTTCTAGGTGAGCAGTACTTC.

This clonotype was counted at least ten times. The chain combines TRBV12-3 or TRBV12-4 with TRBJ2-5, with TRBD1 identical over 9 bases. The CDR3 length is 15 residues. Unmatched junction bases numbered 11, after V lost 6 bases and J lost 6 bases. CDR3 sequence (DNA): TGTGCCAGCAGAACGGGACAGGGAGGAGTGAAGACCCAGTACTTC. Its translation: CASRTGQGGVKTQYF.

In this sample, this clonotype turned up many times. This chain links TRBV2 with TRBJ1-2; no definite D call. V shed 5 bases and J shed 8 bases, with 12 bases lying between them. Looked up from germline, CDR1 is SNHLY and CDR2 is FYNNEI. The CDR3 loop spans 12 amino acids. CDR3 residues: CASSQDRGGYTF. In DNA form, the CDR3 reads TGTGCCAGCAGTCAGGACCGCGGGGGCTACACCTTC.

This clonotype has a count of ten or more. V gene TRBV7-9 combines with J gene TRBJ2-4; 9 nucleotides align to TRBD2. The CDR3 runs 17 residues. V gave up 4 bases and J gave up 6 bases; unmatched junction bases: 13. CDR1 SEHNR and CDR2 FQNEAQ come from the germline V gene (reference sequence). In DNA form, the CDR3 reads TGTGCCAGCAGCTCCAGCGGGGGGACAGAGGTTAGAAACATTCAGTACTTC. This codes for CASSSSGGTEVRNIQYF.

This clonotype has a handful of counts. The V gene is TRBV4-1, the J gene TRBJ2-2; 8 bases are a match to TRBD1. The CDR3 is made up of 18 amino acids. With V trimmed by 0 bases and J by 5 bases, 11 bases remained unmatched. Germline values: CDR1 MGHRA, CDR2 YSYEKL. The CDR3 DNA is TGCGCCAGCAGCCAAGATCCTTTGCCCAGGGGGCCGACCGGGGAGCTGTTTTTT. Residues: CASSQDPLPRGPTGELFF.

This clonotype was detected ten times or more. The chain joins TRBV28 to TRBJ1-5; the D gene is possibly TRBD1 (5 bases). V lost 0 bases and J lost 0, with 15 bases in between. The CDR3 runs 18 residues. CDR1 is MDHEN, CDR2 SYDVKM, per germline. The CDR3 region has the DNA TGTGCCAGCAGTTTATGGCCTGGGGGACTCTATAGCAATCAGCCCCAGCATTTT. Encoded protein: CASSLWPGGLYSNQPQHF.

The table lists this clonotype with many counts. The J gene is TRBJ2-7, the V gene TRBV6-1; the D gene is possibly TRBD1 (7 bases). Germline V gene sequence: CDR1 MNHNS, CDR2 SASEGT. Trimming removed 8 bases from V and 2 bases from J, with 10 bases in between. This CDR3 has 12 residues. The CDR3 DNA follows: TGTGCCAGCGGAGGGGGCCCCTACGAGCAGTACTTC. It yields the protein CASGGGPYEQYF.

This clonotype was counted many times. V and J are TRBV6-2 or TRBV6-3 and TRBJ1-2, with 8 bases that match TRBD1. The CDR3 extends over 14 amino acids. The ends lost 5 bases at V and 9 bases at J; junction bases unmatched: 11. Germline-derived CDR1 and CDR2 are MNHEY and SVGEGT. The CDR3 loop reads CASSQSGTGVRYTF. The DNA for the CDR3 is TGTGCCAGCAGTCAGTCCGGGACAGGTGTGCGCTACACCTTC.

This chain connects TRBV30 to TRBJ2-6, with 10 bases fitting TRBD1. Per germline, CDR1 GTSNPN and CDR2 SVGIG (reference sequence). The CDR3 is 16 amino acids. V was clipped by 1 base and J by 3 bases; unmatched bases: 3. The CDR3 DNA is TGTGCCTGGAGTGCGACAGGGGGCTTTGGGGCCAACGTCCTGACTTTC. Translated: CAWSATGGFGANVLTF. Filled out from reference TRBV30 and TRBJ2-6, the complete variable domain reads SQTIHQWPATLVQPVGSPLSLECTVEGTSNPNLYWYRQAAGRGLQLLFYSVGIGQISSEVPQNLSASRPQDRQFILSSKKLLLSDSGFYLCAWSATGGFGANVLTFGAGSRLTVL.

This clonotype was recorded many times. V usage is TRBV19 and J usage is TRBJ1-2; 8 nucleotides line up with TRBD1. V lost 7 bases and J lost 3; bases outside the gene matches: 7. Germline CDR1 LNHDA, CDR2 SQIVND (reference sequence). This CDR3 contains 14 residues. As DNA, the CDR3 is TGTGCCAGTAAGAGGGCAGGGGGCTACTATGGCTACACCTTC. Translating gives CASKRAGGYYGYTF.

This clonotype was detected ten times or more. The V call is TRBV13, the J call TRBJ2-5; maybe TRBD1 (5 bases). The length of the CDR3 is 14 residues. Germline assignment: CDR1 PRHDT and CDR2 FYEKMQ (reference sequence). Trimming removed 1 base at V and 2 bases at J, with 8 bases between. The DNA for the CDR3 is TGTGCCAGCAGCTTAGTCAGGGAACAAGAGACCCAGTACTTC. This gives the protein CASSLVREQETQYF.

In its sample, this clonotype was seen many times. The chain is built from TRBV12-3 or TRBV12-4 and TRBJ1-1; 7 bases are shared with TRBD1. The CDR3 runs to 13 residues. V lost 2 bases and J lost 5; bases outside the gene matches: 2. Here the CDR3 DNA reads TGTGCCAGCAGTTTAATCAGGGGGACTGAAGCTTTCTTT. Protein product: CASSLIRGTEAFF.

A word on this clonotype: A read error is possible here, since a much larger clone lies one base away. The chain carries TRBV4-3 and TRBJ1-3; D gene ambiguous. Germline CDR1 LGHNA, CDR2 YSLEER. The CDR3 runs to 15 residues. In DNA, the CDR3 is TGCGGCAGCAGCCAGCTCGGGGTCTCTGGAAACACCATATATTTT. This codes for CGSSQLGVSGNTIYF.

Ten or more counts support this clonotype. The chain links TRBV12-3 or TRBV12-4 to TRBJ1-6; D may be TRBD1 (6 bases). This CDR3 contains 14 residues. Trimming removed 3 bases at V and 9 bases at J, with 12 bases between. The CDR3 region is CASSFKGEGSPLHF. The CDR3 DNA follows: TGTGCCAGCAGTTTCAAGGGGGAGGGTTCACCCCTCCACTTT.

The chain uses TRBV29-1 and TRBJ1-2; weak D call: TRBD1 (6 bases). Trimming left V 3 bases short and J 4 bases short, with 18 bases between. CDR3 length: 15 residues. The germline CDR1 and CDR2 sequences are SQVTM and ANQGSEA. The CDR3 coding sequence is TGCAGCGTTGAGAACCCGGGACAACCATTCTATGGCTACACCTTC. Translation gives CSVENPGQPFYGYTF.

The table lists this clonotype with a few counts. The rearrangement joins TRBV19 to TRBJ2-4; 10 positions match TRBD1. Germline lookup yields CDR1 LNHDA and CDR2 SQIVND (reference sequence). With V trimmed by 8 bases and J by 0 bases, 7 bases remained unmatched. This CDR3 has 16 residues. The CDR3 region is CASGGQGPLAKNIQYF. The CDR3 DNA reads as TGTGCCAGTGGGGGACAGGGGCCGCTAGCCAAAAACATTCAGTACTTC.

There are many counts of this clonotype. The rearrangement joins TRBV30 to TRBJ2-7; TRBD2 matches at 13 bases. V was pared by 4 bases and J by 6 bases, with 12 bases of the junction left unmatched. Per the germline V gene, CDR1 is GTSNPN and CDR2 is SVGIG (reference sequence). This CDR3 region has 16 residues. The CDR3 is CAWKLGTSGIYSEQYF. As DNA, the CDR3 is TGTGCCTGGAAACTCGGGACTAGCGGGATATATAGCGAGCAGTACTTC.

This clonotype was seen ten or more times. This rearrangement joins TRBV12-3 or TRBV12-4 to TRBJ2-4; 7 nucleotides line up with TRBD1. Unmatched junction bases numbered 9, after V lost 4 bases and J lost 3 bases. The CDR3 has 16 residues. CDR3 amino acids: CASSSTGKKGKNIQYF. CDR3 nucleotides: TGTGCCAGCAGTTCGACAGGGAAAAAGGGCAAAAACATTCAGTACTTC.